This TCR beta chain was captured in a study of cytomegalovirus exposure and HLA in healthy donors. The CDR3 length is 15 residues. CDR1 is LNHDA, CDR2 SQIVND, per germline (reference sequence). V lost 0 bases and J lost 5, with 11 bases in between. The primer mix had 60 Vbeta and 13 Jbeta primers. Data came from immunoSEQ multiplex PCR; TCRdb stores just in-frame clones and leaves some out. The table has 110,000 to 150,000 clones, about four fifths seen once. J is TRBJ1-5 and V is TRBV19; tentatively, D is TRBD1 (6 bases). The TCR sequence derives from a woman younger than 35 in good health and CMV-seropositive. Sequencing input: PBMCs. CDR3 bases: TGTGCCAGTAGTATAGATCTCAGGGGCCATCAGCCCCAGCATTTT. Protein product: CASSIDLRGHQPQHF.